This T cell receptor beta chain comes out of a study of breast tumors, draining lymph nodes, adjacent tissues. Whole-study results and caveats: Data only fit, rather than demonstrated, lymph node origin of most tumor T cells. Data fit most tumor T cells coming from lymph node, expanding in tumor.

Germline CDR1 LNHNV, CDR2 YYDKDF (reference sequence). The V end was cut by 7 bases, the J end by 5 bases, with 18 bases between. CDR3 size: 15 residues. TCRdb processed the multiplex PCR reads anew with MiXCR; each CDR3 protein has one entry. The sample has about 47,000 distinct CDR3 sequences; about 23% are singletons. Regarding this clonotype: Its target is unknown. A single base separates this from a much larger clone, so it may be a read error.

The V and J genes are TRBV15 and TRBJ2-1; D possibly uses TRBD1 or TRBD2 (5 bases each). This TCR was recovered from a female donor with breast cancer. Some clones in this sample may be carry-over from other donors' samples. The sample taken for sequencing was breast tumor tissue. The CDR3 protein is CATKITGPADNEQFF. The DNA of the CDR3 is TGTGCCACCAAGATCACGGGACCAGCAGACAATGAGCAGTTCTTC.